The T cell receptor beta chain under discussion was sequenced for a study of human T cells and chemical hapten exposure. On the study more broadly: There were per-sample TCR yield variations, arising mainly from small pooled library volume differences. General study results and limits: Clustering by CDR3 similarity yielded significantly more large clusters from expanded TCRs than controls. The study found that PT1 expanded TCR counts correlated positively with patch test score.

Indicated time point: patch test 3, about 24 weeks after DPC sensitization. Regarding treatment: therapeutic diphenylcyclopropenone sensitization with weekly scalp DPC. The donor pool consisted of alopecia patients aged 18 to 70 years, considered suitable for DPC. This CDR3 contains 13 residues. Germline lookup yields CDR1 MNHEY and CDR2 SVGAGI. V was cut by 7 bases and J by 7 bases, with 16 bases left in between. TCRdb redid the calling of the RACE reads with MiXCR, one entry per CDR3 protein. Of 80,000 to 100,000 distinct CDR3 sequences listed, under 13% are singletons. Of note for this clonotype: What it binds is not known. A read error may be the cause here, since a much bigger clone is one base away.

This TCR was sampled from a woman aged 25 to 39 with alopecia areata. Some clones in this sample may be carry-over from other donors' samples. The sample here was whole blood, taken in connection with sensitization to the hapten diphenylcyclopropenone (DPC). This chain uses TRBV6-5 with TRBJ2-5; weak D call: TRBD2 (5 bases). CDR3 loop: CASTRSGMRTQYF. The CDR3 DNA follows: TGTGCCAGCACTCGGTCCGGGATGAGGACCCAGTACTTC.